Shown below are 30 T cell receptor beta chains from a single sample sequenced in a study of shared clonotypes between healthy human individuals. The repertoire was sequenced with immunoSEQ multiplex PCR; TCRdb's copy has only in-frame clones and lacks some. The sample has some 740,000 clones; 92% are singletons. CD45RO-negative CD8 cells positively selected for CCR7 made up the naive population, which excluded terminally differentiated effector memory CD45RA+ cells. Sample: naive CD8+ T cells sorted from blood. These receptors all stem from a man in his thirties or forties in good health.

This clone turned up a few times. The chain employs TRBV28 and TRBJ1-1; D gene uncertain. The V and J ends lost 5 bases and 6 bases respectively, with 13 bases between them. CDR1 and CDR2 from the germline V gene are MDHEN and SYDVKM. This CDR3 is built from 13 residues. The CDR3 nucleotides are TGTGCCAGCAGTCCTTACCCGGTGTCTGAAGCTTTCTTT. Protein sequence: CASSPYPVSEAFF.

This clone was seen a handful of times. The V gene is TRBV27, the J gene TRBJ2-1; TRBD2 matches 12 bases. Unmatched junction bases numbered 4, after V lost 5 bases and J lost 8 bases. Germline-derived CDR1 and CDR2 are MNHEY and SMNVEV (reference sequence). The CDR3 spans 14 residues. The CDR3 spells CASSRLAGEDEQFF. The DNA of the CDR3 is TGTGCCAGCAGTAGACTAGCGGGAGAGGATGAGCAGTTCTTC.

The gene calls are TRBV29-1 and TRBJ2-7; TRBD1 might be the D (5 bases). Trimming removed 5 bases from V and 2 bases from J, with 16 bases in between. The germline CDR1 and CDR2 sequences are SQVTM and ANQGSEA. The CDR3 length is 14 residues. The CDR3 sequence is CSVSMTERPYEQYF. CDR3 DNA sequence: TGCAGCGTTTCCATGACAGAACGACCCTACGAGCAGTACTTC.

The chain links TRBV6-8 to TRBJ2-7; D might be TRBD1 (6 bases). V lost 0 bases to trimming and J lost 4 bases, with 10 bases between them. The CDR3 consists of 14 residues. Germline CDR1 and CDR2: MNHGY and SAAAGT. In DNA, the CDR3 is TGTGCCAGCAGTTACTCGGCAGGGGTGTACGAGCAGTACTTC. It yields the protein CASSYSAGVYEQYF.

The gene calls are TRBV27 and TRBJ2-4; tentatively, D is TRBD1 (5 bases). This CDR3 contains 17 residues. Germline assignment: CDR1 MNHEY and CDR2 SMNVEV (reference sequence). Trimming cost V 0 bases and J 0 bases, with 12 bases left between them. The CDR3 region is CASSLSTTGVAKNIQYF. The CDR3 nucleotides read TGTGCCAGCAGTTTATCGACCACAGGAGTAGCCAAAAACATTCAGTACTTC.

The chain recombines TRBV7-8 with TRBJ2-3; 10 nucleotides agree with TRBD1. Trimming at V came to 9 bases and at J to 4 bases, leaving 10 bases not matched to a gene. CDR3 size: 15 residues. Germline CDR1 reads SGHVS; CDR2 reads FQNEAQ. The CDR3 reads CASNPRDRGSDTQYF. The CDR3, as DNA: TGTGCCAGTAACCCCCGGGACAGGGGATCAGATACGCAGTATTTT.

J is TRBJ2-2 and V is TRBV29-1; possible D gene TRBD2, 5 bases. Trimming took off 3 bases at V and 8 bases at J, with 10 bases between the two ends. Looked up from germline, CDR1 is SQVTM and CDR2 is ANQGSEA. The CDR3 loop spans 12 amino acids. This CDR3 is CSVEAKRGELFF. CDR3 DNA sequence: TGCAGCGTTGAGGCCAAGCGGGGGGAGCTGTTTTTT.

The V and J genes are TRBV19 and TRBJ1-2, with no clear D. The CDR3 is made up of 13 amino acids. V was clipped by 8 bases and J by 3 bases, with 13 bases between them. Germline V gene lookup returns CDR1 LNHDA and CDR2 SQIVND (reference sequence). CDR3 region: CASSQAEYYGYTF. CDR3 nucleotide sequence: TGTGCCAGTTCCCAAGCAGAGTACTATGGCTACACCTTC. Based on the CDR3 plus reference TRBV19 and TRBJ1-2, the full variable domain is DGGITQSPKYLFRKEGQNVTLSCEQNLNHDAMYWYRQDPGQGLRLIYYSQIVNDFQKGDIAEGYSVSREKKESFPLTVTSAQKNPTAFYLCASSQAEYYGYTFGSGTRLTVV.

In this sample, this clone turned up once. The chain recombines TRBV2 with TRBJ2-3; 8 nucleotides agree with TRBD2. The germline gives CDR1 SNHLY, CDR2 FYNNEI. J lost 0 bases, V lost 5 bases, and 4 bases had no gene match. The length of the CDR3 is 15 residues. CDR3 in DNA: TGTGCCAGCAGTCCCCCTAGCGGGAGCACAGATACGCAGTATTTT. It encodes CASSPPSGSTDTQYF.

V usage is TRBV6-5 and J usage is TRBJ2-5; D is possibly TRBD1 or TRBD2 (5 bases each). CDR1 and CDR2 from the germline V gene are MNHEY and SVGAGI. V was shortened by 5 bases and J by 2 bases, with 15 bases between the two germline ends. The length of the CDR3 is 15 residues. CDR3 residues: CASSVSGTVQETQYF. The CDR3 DNA follows: TGTGCCAGCAGTGTATCCGGGACGGTACAAGAGACCCAGTACTTC.

The chain links TRBV19 to TRBJ2-5; D is uncertain. Deletions cut 2 bases from V and 2 bases from J, with 6 bases between. CDR1 is LNHDA, CDR2 SQIVND, per germline (reference sequence). The CDR3 totals 13 residues. The CDR3 reads CASSIILQETQYF. Written as DNA, the CDR3 is TGTGCCAGTAGTATAATCCTACAAGAGACCCAGTACTTC.

This sequence joins TRBV7-9 and TRBJ1-1, with D possibly TRBD1 on 5 matching bases. CDR1 SEHNR and CDR2 FQNEAQ come from the germline V gene (reference sequence). The CDR3 runs to 13 residues. Deletions cut 8 bases from V and 0 bases from J, with 10 bases between. The CDR3 reads CASADSMNTEAFF. DNA of the CDR3: TGTGCCAGCGCCGACAGCATGAACACTGAAGCTTTCTTT.

The chain carries TRBV14 and TRBJ2-3, with D possibly matching TRBD2 (6 bases). CDR1 SGHDN and CDR2 FVKESK come from the germline V gene. The V and J ends lost 1 base and 4 bases respectively, with 24 bases between them. This CDR3 region has 19 residues. CDR3 DNA: TGTGCCAGCAGCCAAGCTGTGTGGTCGGGAGTTAATTGGGCAGATACGCAGTATTTT. Protein sequence: CASSQAVWSGVNWADTQYF.

This sequence joins TRBV11-2 and TRBJ2-5, with D perhaps matching TRBD2 (5 bases). The germline V gene encodes CDR1 SGHAT and CDR2 FQNNGV. Trimming stripped 4 bases from V and 4 bases from J, with 13 bases between. The CDR3 runs 14 residues. The CDR3 DNA reads TGTGCCAGCAGCTCATATAGGACTGGAGAGACCCAGTACTTC. This encodes CASSSYRTGETQYF.

The chain has TRBV7-9 and TRBJ1-1; D uncertain. The germline V gene encodes CDR1 SEHNR and CDR2 FQNEAQ (reference sequence). The CDR3 runs 14 residues. The CDR3 is CDIVQLVMNTEAFF. CDR3 sequence (DNA): TGTGACATCGTGCAGCTTGTCATGAACACTGAAGCTTTCTTT. The whole variable domain, filled in from reference TRBV7-9 and TRBJ1-1, reads DTGVSQNPRHKITKRGQNVTFRCDPISEHNRLYWYRQTLGQGPEFLTYFQNEAQLEKSRLLSDRFSAERPKGSFSTLEIQRTEQGDSAMYLCDIVQLVMNTEAFFGQGTRLTVV.

The chain recombines TRBV15 with TRBJ2-7; 9 bases match TRBD1. This CDR3 region has 14 residues. V was pared by 2 bases and J by 7 bases, with 6 bases of the junction left unmatched. The germline gives CDR1 LNHNV, CDR2 YYDKDF (reference sequence). CDR3 sequence reads: CATSRSGTGIEQYF. CDR3 DNA sequence: TGTGCCACCAGCAGATCCGGGACAGGGATTGAGCAGTACTTC.

This sequence joins TRBV5-5 and TRBJ2-7; D may be TRBD1 or TRBD2 (5 bases each). V was cut by 4 bases and J by 6 bases, with 17 bases left in between. The CDR3 contains 14 residues. CDR1 and CDR2 from the germline V gene are SGHKS and YYEKEE (reference sequence). The CDR3 sequence is CASSRGTANTEQYF. CDR3 sequence (DNA): TGTGCCAGCAGCCGAGGGACCGCCAATACCGAGCAGTACTTC.

The chain recombines TRBV5-1 with TRBJ2-1, with no clear D. Germline CDR1 reads SGHRS; CDR2 reads YFSETQ. CDR3 size: 14 residues. V was clipped by 7 bases and J by 0 bases, with 11 bases between them. The CDR3 is CASRTSFSYNEQFF. The CDR3 bases are TGCGCCAGCCGGACGTCCTTCTCCTACAATGAGCAGTTCTTC.

This chain joins TRBV7-9 and TRBJ2-1, with a weak D call TRBD2 (5 bases). CDR1 is SEHNR and CDR2 is FQNEAQ in the germline V gene (reference sequence). The CDR3 is 15 amino acids. With 7 bases removed from V and 3 bases from J, the gap between germline ends came to 16 bases. CDR3 sequence (DNA): TGTGCCAGCACACGGGCGGGCGGTATCTACAATGAGCAGTTCTTC. Translating gives CASTRAGGIYNEQFF.

The chain combines TRBV9 with TRBJ2-1; TRBD1 agrees at 7 bases. Germline-derived CDR1 and CDR2 are SGDLS and YYNGEE. There are 14 residues in the CDR3. V dropped 6 bases and J dropped 5; count of bases not matched to a gene: 8. DNA of the CDR3: TGTGCCAGCACGACAGGGCGCTGGGACAATGAGCAGTTCTTC. It is translated as CASTTGRWDNEQFF.

This CDR3 reads CASSLTGSSGEQYF. The CDR3 region has the DNA TGTGCCAGCAGCCTGACAGGCTCCTCGGGAGAGCAGTACTTC. The chain employs TRBV7-6 and TRBJ2-7; weak D call: TRBD1 (6 bases). CDR1 and CDR2 from the germline V gene are SGHVS and FNYEAQ. The CDR3 has 14 residues. Deletions cut 5 bases from V and 7 bases from J, with 18 bases between. Filled out from reference TRBV7-6 and TRBJ2-7, the complete variable domain reads GAGVSQSPRYKVTKRGQDVALRCDPISGHVSLYWYRQALGQGPEFLTYFNYEAQQDKSGLPNDRFSAERPEGSISTLTIQRTEQRDSAMYRCASSLTGSSGEQYFGPGTRLTVT.

The chain uses TRBV7-9 and TRBJ2-7, with 14 bases aligning to TRBD2. J gave up 0 bases and V 5 bases, and 9 bases lay outside the gene matches. The length of the CDR3 is 18 residues. Per germline, CDR1 SEHNR and CDR2 FQNEAQ (reference sequence). The CDR3 nucleotides are TGTGCCAGCAGCAGTGCAGGACTAGCGGGAGGACCCTCCTACGAGCAGTACTTC. Its protein is CASSSAGLAGGPSYEQYF.

This clone has more than one count but fewer than ten. V gene TRBV30 combines with J gene TRBJ1-4; D gene unclear. V was trimmed by 2 bases and J by 7 bases, leaving 8 bases between them. Per the germline V gene, CDR1 is GTSNPN and CDR2 is SVGIG (reference sequence). CDR3 length: 12 residues. This chain's CDR3 is CAWSLPREKLFF. The CDR3 region has the DNA TGTGCCTGGAGTCTCCCACGTGAAAAACTGTTTTTT.

The chain recombines TRBV27 with TRBJ2-1, with a weak D call TRBD2 (6 bases). The ends were cut back, 6 bases at V and 0 bases at J, with 12 bases in the middle. The V gene's germline CDR1 is MNHEY and CDR2 SMNVEV (reference sequence). This CDR3 has 15 residues. The CDR3 spells CASRLSGVSYNEQFF. In DNA form, the CDR3 reads TGTGCCAGCAGGCTTAGCGGAGTCTCCTACAATGAGCAGTTCTTC.

The V gene is TRBV15, the J gene TRBJ2-5, with 12 bases matching TRBD2. V was pared by 3 bases and J by 4 bases, with 3 bases of the junction left unmatched. Germline assignment: CDR1 LNHNV and CDR2 YYDKDF (reference sequence). This CDR3 has 15 residues. CDR3 protein: CATSSPLAGGETQYF. CDR3 bases: TGTGCCACCAGCAGCCCACTAGCGGGAGGAGAGACCCAGTACTTC.

This rearrangement joins TRBV30 to TRBJ2-7, with TRBD1 identical over 11 bases. CDR1 and CDR2 from the germline V gene are GTSNPN and SVGIG (reference sequence). This CDR3 spans 16 amino acids. Germline trimming cut 5 bases from V and 7 bases from J; bases unmatched to any gene: 16. The CDR3 DNA follows: TGTGCCTGGCACCCACCCGGGACAGGGGGTGGAATAGAGCAGTACTTC. Protein sequence: CAWHPPGTGGGIEQYF.

The V call is TRBV27, the J call TRBJ1-1; the D is unclear. Germline CDR1 is MNHEY and CDR2 is SMNVEV (reference sequence). The V end lost 2 bases, the J end lost 2 bases, and 6 bases lay between the germline ends. The CDR3 totals 13 residues. In nucleotides, the CDR3 is TGTGCCAGCAGTTTAGATGGTAACACTGAAGCTTTCTTT. It is translated as CASSLDGNTEAFF.

The chain combines TRBV7-6 with TRBJ2-1, with TRBD2 identical over 10 bases. The CDR3 extends over 20 amino acids. The J segment lost 4 bases and the V segment lost 1 base, leaving 16 bases of the junction unmatched. The germline V gene encodes CDR1 SGHVS and CDR2 FNYEAQ. CDR3 loop: CASSLERGGILAGVYNEQFF. The CDR3 region has the DNA TGTGCCAGCAGCTTAGAGCGAGGGGGGATCCTAGCGGGAGTTTACAATGAGCAGTTCTTC.

This clone has more than one count but fewer than ten. This chain links TRBV27 with TRBJ1-1, with a tentative D call TRBD1 (5 bases). V was clipped by 6 bases and J by 8 bases, with 25 bases between them. Germline V lookup: CDR1 MNHEY, CDR2 SMNVEV (reference sequence). The CDR3 covers 16 residues. The CDR3 loop is CASSTKLGTVSPEAFF. DNA of the CDR3: TGTGCCAGCAGCACAAAACTCGGGACGGTGTCACCCGAAGCTTTCTTT.

V and J are TRBV9 and TRBJ1-1, with D hard to call. The V end lost 0 bases, the J end lost 4 bases, and 13 bases lay between the germline ends. This CDR3 is 15 amino acids long. Germline V gene data show CDR1 as SGDLS and CDR2 as YYNGEE. CDR3 in amino acids: CASSVVSGFSTEAFF. The CDR3 DNA follows: TGTGCCAGCAGCGTAGTCAGCGGCTTTAGCACTGAAGCTTTCTTT.